This passage covers 20 T cell receptor beta chains from one sample sequenced in a study of early T cells in non-severe SARS-CoV-2 infection. Each CDR3 protein is one row after TCRdb ran MiXCR on the 5' RACE reads. Of 55,000 to 80,000 distinct CDR3 sequences listed, around 11% are singletons. Specimen: whole blood. The receptors stem from an adult who was a healthcare worker with PCR-confirmed SARS-CoV-2 infection or an uninfected control (not recorded which).

This clonotype is medium-sized (0.01 to 0.1%) by share. This chain joins TRBV5-1 and TRBJ1-6, with TRBD1 as a possible D gene (5 bases). Germline lookup yields CDR1 SGHRS and CDR2 YFSETQ. V was trimmed by 3 bases and J by 7 bases, leaving 17 bases between them. This CDR3 is built from 16 residues. The CDR3 region has the DNA TGCGCCAGCAGCTGGGGCCCGGGAGCTTTAAATTCACCCCTCCACTTT. It codes for CASSWGPGALNSPLHF.

This clonotype turned up a few times. CDR3 sequence reads: CATSRNPGQSYEQYF. CDR3 in DNA: TGTGCCACCAGCAGAAACCCGGGACAGAGCTACGAGCAGTACTTC. This rearrangement joins TRBV15 to TRBJ2-7, with TRBD1 matching 7 bases. CDR1 is LNHNV and CDR2 is YYDKDF in the germline V gene (reference sequence). The CDR3 extends over 15 amino acids. With V trimmed by 2 bases and J by 3 bases, 7 bases remained unmatched. The variable domain in full, completed from reference TRBV15 and TRBJ2-7, reads DAMVIQNPRYQVTQFGKPVTLSCSQTLNHNVMYWYQQKSSQAPKLLFHYYDKDFNNEADTPDNFQSRRPNTSFCFLDIRSPGLGDTAMYLCATSRNPGQSYEQYFGPGTRLTVT.

This clonotype was seen repeatedly, ten times or more. The chain combines TRBV4-2 with TRBJ1-1, with 7 bases matching TRBD1. The germline gives CDR1 LGHNA, CDR2 YNFKEQ. The CDR3 sequence is 16 residues long. J gave up 1 base and V 1 base, and 6 bases lay outside the gene matches. Here the CDR3 reads CASSQGPTGTNTEAFF. Written as DNA, the CDR3 is TGTGCCAGCAGCCAAGGCCCGACAGGGACGAACACTGAAGCTTTCTTT.

The chain carries TRBV7-8 and TRBJ2-3; the D is unclear. CDR1 and CDR2 from the germline V gene are SGHVS and FQNEAQ. Deletions cut 7 bases from V and 5 bases from J, with 13 bases between. The CDR3 has 13 residues. The CDR3 nucleotides read TGTGCCAGCATCCCAGAGTCCAAAGATACGCAGTATTTT. As protein: CASIPESKDTQYF.

V usage is TRBV10-1 and J usage is TRBJ1-6; D gene ambiguous. The CDR3 extends over 12 amino acids. Between the trimmed V and J ends, which lost 10 bases and 7 bases, there was a span of 11 bases. In germline, CDR1 is WNHNN, CDR2 SYGVQD (reference sequence). The CDR3 reads CANNPWNSPLHF. CDR3 coding DNA: TGCGCCAACAACCCGTGGAATTCACCCCTCCACTTT.

This clonotype has a handful of counts. The V and J genes are TRBV7-6 and TRBJ2-7, with 8 bases identical to TRBD2. Germline CDR1 and CDR2: SGHVS and FNYEAQ. The CDR3 covers 15 residues. Germline trimming cut 4 bases from V and 3 bases from J; bases unmatched to any gene: 8. The CDR3 is CASSSIGGALYEQYF. CDR3 coding DNA: TGTGCCAGCAGCTCCATCGGGGGGGCCCTCTACGAGCAGTACTTC.

This clonotype was picked up many times. The gene calls are TRBV7-9 and TRBJ2-1; 13 bases match TRBD2. CDR1 and CDR2 (germline): SEHNR, FQNEAQ (reference sequence). This CDR3 has 17 amino acids. The ends lost 4 bases at V and 2 bases at J; junction bases unmatched: 5. The CDR3 nucleotides read TGTGCCAGCAGCTCCCGGACTAGCGGGAGTACCTACAATGAGCAGTTCTTC. Amino acids: CASSSRTSGSTYNEQFF.

This clonotype was found a few times. The CDR3 sequence is CASSKLAGGPGANVLTF. The CDR3 DNA sequence: TGTGCCAGCAGCAAGTTAGCGGGAGGTCCTGGGGCCAACGTCCTGACTTTC. The J gene is TRBJ2-6, the V gene TRBV27; the match to TRBD2 covers 10 bases. The CDR3 is made up of 17 amino acids. The germline V gene encodes CDR1 MNHEY and CDR2 SMNVEV (reference sequence). V lost 6 bases and J lost 2; bases outside the gene matches: 7.

This clonotype showed up just a few times. The rearrangement joins TRBV28 to TRBJ1-6; D gene uncertain. The CDR3 totals 14 residues. The V end was cut by 3 bases, the J end by 7 bases, with 10 bases between. CDR1 and CDR2 from the germline V gene are MDHEN and SYDVKM. The DNA for the CDR3 is TGTGCCAGCAGTTTGGTCAGCCGAAATTCACCCCTCCACTTT. Protein product: CASSLVSRNSPLHF.

V gene TRBV29-1 combines with J gene TRBJ1-1; D is ambiguous. Trimming removed 4 bases at V and 0 bases at J, with 9 bases between. Per the germline V gene, CDR1 is SQVTM and CDR2 is ANQGSEA. The CDR3 loop spans 13 amino acids. CDR3 sequence reads: CSVVRHLNTEAFF. CDR3 bases: TGCAGCGTTGTGCGTCACCTGAACACTGAAGCTTTCTTT.

There are many counts of this clonotype. This chain joins TRBV10-3 and TRBJ2-1; 9 bases agree with TRBD2. With 10 bases clipped from V and 4 bases from J, the junction kept 2 bases outside the gene matches. This CDR3 has 12 amino acids. Germline CDR1 ENHRY, CDR2 SYGVKD. CDR3 sequence: CATSGEYNEQFF. The CDR3 DNA is TGTGCCACTAGCGGGGAGTACAATGAGCAGTTCTTC.

The rearrangement uses TRBV10-3 and TRBJ2-2; 9 bases match TRBD1. The CDR3 runs to 14 residues. Trimming at V came to 6 bases and at J to 3 bases, leaving 2 bases not matched to a gene. Germline CDR1 reads ENHRY; CDR2 reads SYGVKD. Written as DNA, the CDR3 is TGTGCCATCAGAAGACAGGGGGACACCGGGGAGCTGTTTTTT. Its protein is CAIRRQGDTGELFF.

This clonotype appeared many times. This chain joins TRBV7-9 and TRBJ2-7; D call uncertain. Between the trimmed V and J ends, which lost 2 bases and 1 base, there was a span of 6 bases. The CDR3 is 13 residues long. Looked up from germline, CDR1 is SEHNR and CDR2 is FQNEAQ (reference sequence). In nucleotides, the CDR3 is TGTGCCAGCAGCTTAACAGCTTCCTACGAGCAGTACTTC. Translated, it gives CASSLTASYEQYF.

This clonotype showed up just a few times. One junction end disagrees with the germline gene, perhaps due to a read error. The chain joins TRBV15 to TRBJ2-1; the D call may be TRBD1 or TRBD2 (6 bases each). Germline V gene sequence: CDR1 LNHNV, CDR2 YYDKDF (reference sequence). This CDR3 comprises 13 residues. CDR3 sequence (DNA): TGTGTCACCAGCAGAGGAGGGGGCAATGAGCAGTTCTTC. It is translated as CVTSRGGGNEQFF.

This clonotype was seen a few times. The chain employs TRBV20-1 and TRBJ2-7; 10 bases map to TRBD2. The CDR3 covers 16 residues. J lost 0 bases, V lost 1 base, and 6 bases had no gene match. The V gene's germline CDR1 is DFQATT and CDR2 SNEGSKA (reference sequence). The CDR3 loop is CSARAYGLAASYEQYF. The CDR3 DNA reads TGCAGTGCTAGAGCATACGGACTAGCGGCCTCCTACGAGCAGTACTTC.

This sequence joins TRBV5-5 and TRBJ1-2; TRBD1 is a possible D gene (6 bases). This CDR3 has 15 residues. V was trimmed by 3 bases and J by 3 bases, leaving 15 bases between them. Looked up from germline, CDR1 is SGHKS and CDR2 is YYEKEE (reference sequence). CDR3 bases: TGTGCCAGCAGCTGGCAGGGGAGAAACTACTATGGCTACACCTTC. It translates to CASSWQGRNYYGYTF.

The chain uses TRBV5-6 and TRBJ1-1; 12 positions agree with TRBD1. Trimming cost V 3 bases and J 8 bases; bases outside gene matches: 5. CDR1 and CDR2 (germline): SGHDT, YYEEEE. The CDR3 totals 14 residues. The CDR3 DNA reads TGTGCCAGCAGCTCCCGGGACAGGGGGCCAGAAGCTTTCTTT. This codes for CASSSRDRGPEAFF. The full variable domain, completed using reference TRBV5-6 and TRBJ1-1, is DAGVTQSPTHLIKTRGQQVTLRCSPKSGHDTVSWYQQALGQGPQFIFQYYEEEERQRGNFPDRFSGHQFPNYSSELNVNALLLGDSALYLCASSSRDRGPEAFFGQGTRLTVV.

V usage is TRBV5-1 and J usage is TRBJ2-3; TRBD2 agrees at 8 bases. CDR1 SGHRS and CDR2 YFSETQ come from the germline V gene. This CDR3 contains 16 residues. The ends lost 0 bases at V and 5 bases at J; junction bases unmatched: 8. CDR3 nucleotides: TGCGCCAGCAGCTTGGTTAGCGGGATTTTGGTAGATACGCAGTATTTT. Its protein is CASSLVSGILVDTQYF.

The rearrangement links TRBV6-2 or TRBV6-3 to TRBJ2-5; D may correspond to TRBD1 or TRBD2 (5 bases each). The germline V gene encodes CDR1 MNHEY and CDR2 SVGEGT. This CDR3 region has 16 residues. Deletions cut 0 bases from V and 9 bases from J, with 20 bases between. The chain's CDR3 is CASSYSYDSLLGAQYF. The CDR3 DNA sequence: TGTGCCAGCAGTTACTCCTATGACAGCCTACTAGGGGCCCAGTACTTC.

This clonotype was recorded at least ten times. The V and J genes are TRBV20-1 and TRBJ2-1, with a weak D call TRBD2 (6 bases). The CDR3 is made up of 14 amino acids. V shed 3 bases and J shed 8 bases, with 17 bases lying between them. Looked up from germline, CDR1 is DFQATT and CDR2 is SNEGSKA (reference sequence). CDR3 DNA sequence: TGCAGTGCTAGCAAGGCCCCTAGCGTCGATGAGCAGTTCTTC. As protein: CSASKAPSVDEQFF.